The sequence of this T cell receptor beta chain was determined in a study of blood T cells in healthy people across ages. Overall study results and limits: Estimates of diversity drawn from one million T cells were considered underestimates.

As for this clonotype: Its specificity is unknown.

Trimming left V 2 bases short and J 0 bases short, with 11 bases between. The CDR3 extends over 16 amino acids. Germline CDR1 and CDR2: SGHTA and FQGNSA. The authors ran a second PCR of roughly 6 to 12 cycles using a sample-barcoded 5' primer and a J-beta primer mix. TCRdb recomputed calls from the 5' RACE reads with MiXCR, one row per CDR3 protein. The sample contains hundreds of thousands of distinct CDR3 sequences, under 35% of which appear only once. Sequences were obtained from blood. This receptor was obtained from a woman of 80 years or more in good health. This chain links TRBV7-2 with TRBJ2-1; D unresolved. As DNA, the CDR3 is TGTGCCAGCAGCTTAAGTCGTTCAAGCTCCTACAATGAGCAGTTCTTC. Residues: CASSLSRSSSYNEQFF.